These 22 T cell receptor beta chains were all obtained from the same sample, sequenced in a study of shared clonotypes between healthy human individuals. Naive CD8 cells lacked CD45RO, underwent positive selection for CCR7 and left out terminally differentiated effector memory CD45RA+ cells. Repertoires were generated with immunoSEQ multiplex PCR, while TCRdb's copy carries only in-frame clones and drops some. The table includes about 1,800,000 clones, about 95% detected once. Sequencing was done on a sample of naive CD8+ T cells sorted from blood. The source of these receptors is a man between 18 and 29 years old in good health.

The chain employs TRBV6-1 and TRBJ1-6; D call uncertain. Germline CDR1 MNHNS, CDR2 SASEGT. The V and J ends lost 2 bases and 3 bases respectively, with 8 bases between them. This CDR3 contains 15 residues. The CDR3 DNA reads as TGTGCCAGCAGTGAATTATTTTACTATAATTCACCCCTCCACTTT. Protein product: CASSELFYYNSPLHF.

The chain combines TRBV7-9 with TRBJ2-1; D is uncertain. Trimming pared 3 bases from V and 13 bases from J, leaving 13 bases between. The CDR3 is 12 amino acids. Per germline, CDR1 SEHNR and CDR2 FQNEAQ (reference sequence). CDR3 region: CASSFSPIDQFF. CDR3 nucleotide sequence: TGTGCCAGCAGCTTCTCCCCGATAGACCAGTTCTTC.

The CDR3, as DNA: TGCGCCAGCAGCTTGACCCCGGGACAGTCCCTGGATTCCTTCTCCTACGAGCAGTACTTC. Residues: CASSLTPGQSLDSFSYEQYF. The chain links TRBV5-1 to TRBJ2-7; 7 nucleotides line up with TRBD1. The length of the CDR3 is 20 residues. CDR1 SGHRS and CDR2 YFSETQ come from the germline V gene. V was clipped by 1 base and J by 0 bases; unmatched bases: 19.

The chain carries TRBV19 and TRBJ1-5; D not resolved. The ends were cut back, 4 bases at V and 8 bases at J, with 9 bases in the middle. The germline gives CDR1 LNHDA, CDR2 SQIVND (reference sequence). There are 12 residues in the CDR3. CDR3: CASSTWREPQHF. In nucleotides, the CDR3 is TGTGCCAGTAGTACCTGGCGGGAGCCCCAGCATTTT. Combining the CDR3 with reference TRBV19 and TRBJ1-5 gives the whole variable domain DGGITQSPKYLFRKEGQNVTLSCEQNLNHDAMYWYRQDPGQGLRLIYYSQIVNDFQKGDIAEGYSVSREKKESFPLTVTSAQKNPTAFYLCASSTWREPQHFGDGTRLSIL.

The V call is TRBV5-6, the J call TRBJ2-2; D call uncertain. CDR3 length: 16 residues. V shed 0 bases and J shed 4 bases, with 13 bases lying between them. Germline V gene lookup returns CDR1 SGHDT and CDR2 YYEEEE. CDR3 region: CASSLDPGPITGELFF. As DNA, the CDR3 is TGTGCCAGCAGCTTGGATCCCGGACCTATCACCGGGGAGCTGTTTTTT. Together with reference TRBV5-6 and TRBJ2-2, the CDR3 gives the full variable domain: DAGVTQSPTHLIKTRGQQVTLRCSPKSGHDTVSWYQQALGQGPQFIFQYYEEEERQRGNFPDRFSGHQFPNYSSELNVNALLLGDSALYLCASSLDPGPITGELFFGEGSRLTVL.

In the case of this clone: The junction differs from germline at one of its ends, possibly a read error. The gene calls are TRBV7-7 and TRBJ2-7; D is undetermined. The CDR3 has 13 amino acids. From germline, CDR1 is SSHAT and CDR2 FNYEAQ (reference sequence). The CDR3 loop is CASSFGPDYEQYF. In nucleotides, the CDR3 is TGTGCTAGCAGCTTCGGGCCTGATTACGAGCAGTACTTC.

The chain employs TRBV27 and TRBJ2-6; D gene uncertain. Germline V gene sequence: CDR1 MNHEY, CDR2 SMNVEV (reference sequence). V was pared by 3 bases and J by 0 bases, with 3 bases between. CDR3 length equals 14 residues. CDR3 loop: CASSFDSGANVLTF. In DNA, the CDR3 is TGTGCCAGCAGTTTCGACTCTGGGGCCAACGTCCTGACTTTC.

This chain links TRBV7-9 with TRBJ2-5; D may be TRBD1 (5 bases). The germline V and J ends were trimmed by 0 bases and 2 bases, with 13 bases remaining between them. The CDR3 runs to 16 residues. Germline assignment: CDR1 SEHNR and CDR2 FQNEAQ (reference sequence). The CDR3 reads CASSLARGWDQETQYF. CDR3 in DNA: TGTGCCAGCAGCTTAGCAAGGGGCTGGGATCAAGAGACCCAGTACTTC.

The chain links TRBV19 to TRBJ2-7; D possibly corresponds to TRBD1 (6 bases). V shed 6 bases and J shed 4 bases, with 13 bases lying between them. The CDR3 consists of 13 residues. CDR1 and CDR2 from the germline V gene are LNHDA and SQIVND (reference sequence). In DNA form, the CDR3 reads TGTGCCAGTAGCCCCAGGGGATTATACGAGCAGTACTTC. It specifies CASSPRGLYEQYF.

The rearrangement links TRBV5-1 to TRBJ2-1; 8 nucleotides line up with TRBD2. J lost 6 bases, V lost 0 bases, and 11 bases had no gene match. Germline assignment: CDR1 SGHRS and CDR2 YFSETQ. The CDR3 extends over 17 amino acids. CDR3 nucleotide sequence: TGCGCCAGCAGCTTGGGTATTAGCGGGGTAGGTAGCAATGAGCAGTTCTTC. This encodes CASSLGISGVGSNEQFF.

This chain links TRBV29-1 with TRBJ2-7; 9 bases are shared with TRBD1. CDR1 SQVTM and CDR2 ANQGSEA come from the germline V gene. CDR3 size: 12 residues. Germline trimming cut 7 bases from V and 7 bases from J; bases unmatched to any gene: 8. CDR3 sequence: CSADPGQGEQYF. DNA for the CDR3: TGCAGCGCCGACCCCGGACAGGGGGAGCAGTACTTC.

The sample holds one count of this clone. V is TRBV10-3 and J is TRBJ2-1; D is unclear. The ends were cut back, 7 bases at V and 5 bases at J, with 21 bases in the middle. The germline V gene has CDR1 ENHRY and CDR2 SYGVKD. The CDR3 extends over 16 amino acids. In nucleotides, the CDR3 is TGTGCCATCAATCAGGACCCTGGTCGGGTAAACAATGAGCAGTTCTTC. Amino acid sequence: CAINQDPGRVNNEQFF.

This clone appeared a few times. The rearrangement uses TRBV9 and TRBJ1-1, with D possibly being TRBD1 (6 bases). V lost 0 bases and J 6 bases, leaving 15 bases between the germline ends. There are 15 residues in the CDR3. CDR1 is SGDLS and CDR2 is YYNGEE in the germline V gene. The CDR3 reads CASSVEGGLKAEAFF. The CDR3 DNA reads as TGTGCCAGCAGCGTAGAAGGGGGTCTTAAAGCTGAAGCTTTCTTT. The whole variable domain, remainder taken from reference TRBV9 and TRBJ1-1, is DSGVTQTPKHLITATGQRVTLRCSPRSGDLSVYWYQQSLDQGLQFLIQYYNGEERAKGNILERFSAQQFPDLHSELNLSSLELGDSALYFCASSVEGGLKAEAFFGQGTRLTVV.

V gene TRBV7-8 combines with J gene TRBJ2-7; D remains unclear. V lost 0 bases and J lost 0, with 6 bases in between. This CDR3 contains 14 residues. Looked up from germline, CDR1 is SGHVS and CDR2 is FQNEAQ. The CDR3 is CASSLAPDSYEQYF. The CDR3 region has the DNA TGTGCCAGCAGCTTAGCGCCGGACTCCTACGAGCAGTACTTC.

The V and J genes are TRBV7-9 and TRBJ2-7; 8 bases fit TRBD2. Germline trimming cut 3 bases from V and 5 bases from J; bases unmatched to any gene: 9. This CDR3 region has 15 residues. CDR1 is SEHNR and CDR2 is FQNEAQ in the germline V gene (reference sequence). DNA for the CDR3: TGTGCCAGCAGCTTCGGTGGAAGCGGGAGAAACGAGCAGTACTTC. Protein sequence: CASSFGGSGRNEQYF.

The rearrangement joins TRBV28 to TRBJ2-3, with 8 bases matching TRBD2. The V gene end was trimmed by 3 bases and the J gene end by 4 bases; junction bases not matched to a gene: 9. CDR1 is MDHEN and CDR2 is SYDVKM in the germline V gene. CDR3 length equals 16 residues. The CDR3 DNA reads TGTGCCAGCAGTTTTAAGGGCGGGGGGATGTCAGATACGCAGTATTTT. This codes for CASSFKGGGMSDTQYF.

A single count supports this clone. Other nucleotide sequences from this sample produce the same CDR3. The chain recombines TRBV7-9 with TRBJ2-1, with 7 positions matching TRBD1. V lost 5 bases and J lost 10; bases outside the gene matches: 2. Germline values: CDR1 SEHNR, CDR2 FQNEAQ (reference sequence). There are 11 residues in the CDR3. The CDR3, as DNA: TGTGCCAGCAGCCCGGACAGGGAGCAGTTCTTC. This gives the protein CASSPDREQFF.

The chain links TRBV30 to TRBJ2-7; weak D call: TRBD2 (5 bases). Per germline, CDR1 GTSNPN and CDR2 SVGIG (reference sequence). The CDR3 covers 12 residues. The V end was cut by 4 bases, the J end by 1 base, with 8 bases between. The CDR3 is CAWNRESYEQYF. In nucleotides, the CDR3 is TGTGCCTGGAACCGGGAATCCTACGAGCAGTACTTC.

The chain is built from TRBV13 and TRBJ1-4; TRBD1 agrees at 11 bases. The CDR3 is made up of 15 amino acids. J lost 8 bases, V lost 2 bases, and 4 bases had no gene match. Germline V gives CDR1 PRHDT, CDR2 FYEKMQ (reference sequence). The CDR3 bases are TGTGCCAGCAGCTTACGTGGACAGGGGGCGGAAAAACTGTTTTTT. Translating gives CASSLRGQGAEKLFF.

The chain links TRBV9 to TRBJ2-3, with D possibly called TRBD1 or TRBD2 (6 bases each). The CDR3 consists of 16 residues. Trimming left V 5 bases short and J 0 bases short, with 16 bases between. Per the germline V gene, CDR1 is SGDLS and CDR2 is YYNGEE. Here the CDR3 reads CASSLLGGSSTDTQYF. As DNA, the CDR3 is TGTGCCAGCAGTTTACTCGGGGGCAGTAGCACAGATACGCAGTATTTT.

This chain uses TRBV4-1 with TRBJ2-5; D may correspond to TRBD1 or TRBD2 (5 bases each). V lost 1 base to trimming and J lost 5 bases, with 11 bases between them. There are 14 residues in the CDR3. CDR1 MGHRA and CDR2 YSYEKL come from the germline V gene. This CDR3 reads CASSQVLGEETQYF. DNA for the CDR3: TGCGCCAGCAGCCAAGTGTTAGGGGAGGAGACCCAGTACTTC.

The genes are TRBV7-2 and TRBJ2-1; the D gene is possibly TRBD2 (5 bases). Germline loops: CDR1 SGHTA, CDR2 FQGNSA. The V and J ends lost 8 bases and 7 bases respectively, with 15 bases between them. This CDR3 contains 13 residues. CDR3 nucleotides: TGTGCCAGCGAGGACTTAACGGGGAATGAGCAGTTCTTC. It specifies CASEDLTGNEQFF.